The 22 T cell receptor beta chains in this list originate from one sample, sequenced in a study of T cell changes during pregnancy in multiple sclerosis (dated by TCRdb to 2018 to 2020). Libraries were made using the immunoSEQ multiplex PCR assay. Imported from immuneACCESS, the table was reduced by TCRdb to in-frame sequences with V and J called. These copies leave out some clones; in studies compared against another copy, an unresolved V gene accounts for under half, and the cause of the remainder is not known. This sample comprises 79,000 or so clones, approximately 92% of them detected only once. The ten largest clones take up roughly 0.22% of the sample. Here the sequenced sample was CD4+ T cells from peripheral blood mononuclear cells, taken before pregnancy. The receptors shown here come from a female donor with multiple sclerosis, enrolled in a pregnancy study.

V gene TRBV5-1 combines with J gene TRBJ1-3; unclear D gene. The CDR3 runs 16 residues. Trimming took 8 bases from V and 0 from J, leaving 18 bases between them. Germline CDR1 SGHRS, CDR2 YFSETQ. The CDR3 DNA follows: TGCGCCAGTTCGGAACTCGGCCGACTCTCTGGAAACACCATATATTTT. Protein product: CASSELGRLSGNTIYF.

V is TRBV5-4 and J is TRBJ2-7; 7 bases align to TRBD2. Germline V gene data show CDR1 as SGHNT and CDR2 as YYREEE (reference sequence). The CDR3 is 13 residues long. Unmatched junction bases numbered 3, after V lost 4 bases and J lost 2 bases. The CDR3 sequence is CASSHGLAYEQYF. The CDR3 DNA is TGTGCCAGCAGCCACGGACTAGCCTACGAGCAGTACTTC. Drawing the rest from reference TRBV5-4 and TRBJ2-7, the complete variable domain is ETGVTQSPTHLIKTRGQQVTLRCSSQSGHNTVSWYQQALGQGPQFIFQYYREEENGRGNFPPRFSGLQFPNYSSELNVNALELDDSALYLCASSHGLAYEQYFGPGTRLTVT.

This clone was seen only once. The rearrangement links TRBV28 to TRBJ2-7; TRBD2 aligns across 7 bases. This CDR3 has 12 amino acids. With 7 bases clipped from V and 3 bases from J, the junction kept 3 bases outside the gene matches. In germline, CDR1 is MDHEN, CDR2 SYDVKM. The CDR3 loop is CASTGGFYEQYF. The CDR3 DNA sequence: TGTGCCAGCACGGGGGGATTCTACGAGCAGTACTTC.

The chain uses TRBV7-9 and TRBJ1-1; 9 bases line up with TRBD1. This CDR3 is built from 14 residues. CDR1 and CDR2 from the germline V gene are SEHNR and FQNEAQ (reference sequence). Trimming cost V 5 bases and J 1 base; bases outside gene matches: 2. CDR3 DNA sequence: TGTGCCAGCAGCCCGGGACAGGGGAACACTGAAGCTTTCTTT. This codes for CASSPGQGNTEAFF.

V usage is TRBV6-1 and J usage is TRBJ1-1; D unclear. Germline V CDR1 and CDR2: MNHNS, SASEGT. Trimming removed 0 bases at V and 11 bases at J, with 13 bases between. This CDR3 has 13 residues. CDR3 DNA: TGTGCCAGCAGTGAAGCGCCGAGGGCCGGTGCTTTCTTT. This codes for CASSEAPRAGAFF.

V is TRBV28 and J is TRBJ1-2; D is ambiguous. V shed 6 bases and J shed 8 bases, with 13 bases lying between them. The CDR3 sequence is 12 residues long. Germline V gene data show CDR1 as MDHEN and CDR2 as SYDVKM. The CDR3 is CASRRAGEGYTF. Here the CDR3 DNA reads TGTGCCAGCAGGCGGGCGGGTGAGGGCTACACCTTC.

The rearrangement uses TRBV10-1 and TRBJ2-1; the match to TRBD1 covers 11 bases. The trim removed 9 bases at V and 6 bases at J, leaving 7 bases unmatched. CDR1 is WNHNN, CDR2 SYGVQD, per germline (reference sequence). The CDR3 sequence is 14 residues long. Here the CDR3 reads CARWAGQGGNEQFF. CDR3 sequence (DNA): TGCGCCAGATGGGCGGGACAGGGGGGCAATGAGCAGTTCTTC.

A note on this clone: Its ends do not fully match the called genes, so a read error is possible. The chain combines TRBV30 with TRBJ1-1; D is unresolved. The CDR3 loop spans 13 amino acids. Per the germline V gene, CDR1 is GTSNPN and CDR2 is SVGIG (reference sequence). CDR3 bases: TGTGCCTGGAGTACAAACCGAGGGATTGAAACTTTCTTT. The encoded protein is CAWSTNRGIETFF.

J is TRBJ2-7 and V is TRBV5-4; TRBD2 is a possible D gene (6 bases). The V end lost 0 bases, the J end lost 0 bases, and 13 bases lay between the germline ends. Germline V gives CDR1 SGHNT, CDR2 YYREEE (reference sequence). This CDR3 is 16 amino acids long. CDR3 protein: CASSLVRGMSSYEQYF. CDR3 bases: TGTGCCAGCAGCTTGGTGCGGGGTATGAGCTCCTACGAGCAGTACTTC.

V is TRBV11-1 and J is TRBJ1-2; 8 nucleotides align to TRBD1. Germline values: CDR1 SGHAT, CDR2 FQDESV (reference sequence). Unmatched junction bases numbered 3, after V lost 5 bases and J lost 1 base. The CDR3 consists of 14 residues. The CDR3 sequence is CASSRGQVNYGYTF. The CDR3 DNA sequence: TGTGCCAGCAGCCGGGGACAGGTTAACTATGGCTACACCTTC.

V gene TRBV6-7 combines with J gene TRBJ2-7; possible D gene TRBD1, 7 bases. TRBV6-7 is labeled an ORF, and its function is uncertain. V lost 6 bases and J 2 bases, leaving 20 bases between the germline ends. This CDR3 has 16 residues. The CDR3 coding sequence is TGTGCCAGCAGCCCACACGCCGCAGGGGGGCCCTACGAGCAGTACTTC. Translated, it gives CASSPHAAGGPYEQYF.

The rearrangement joins TRBV6-1 to TRBJ1-4, with D unresolved. The germline gives CDR1 MNHNS, CDR2 SASEGT. The CDR3 covers 13 residues. V was pared by 6 bases and J by 5 bases, with 10 bases between. CDR3 protein: CASSAQFNEKLFF. The CDR3 coding sequence is TGTGCCAGCAGCGCCCAGTTCAATGAAAAACTGTTTTTT.

The chain has TRBV5-1 and TRBJ2-3; 7 nucleotides line up with TRBD1. The CDR3 runs to 16 residues. Germline V lookup: CDR1 SGHRS, CDR2 YFSETQ. V lost 2 bases to trimming and J lost 0 bases; unmatched junction nucleotides: 6. The CDR3 reads CASSFTGDASTDTQYF. CDR3 bases: TGCGCCAGCAGCTTTACAGGGGATGCTAGCACAGATACGCAGTATTTT. Together with reference TRBV5-1 and TRBJ2-3, the CDR3 gives the full variable domain: KAGVTQTPRYLIKTRGQQVTLSCSPISGHRSVSWYQQTPGQGLQFLFEYFSETQRNKGNFPGRFSGRQFSNSRSEMNVSTLELGDSALYLCASSFTGDASTDTQYFGPGTRLTVL.

The chain joins TRBV7-3 to TRBJ1-2; 8 bases map to TRBD1. Losses at the gene ends were 5 bases for V and 7 bases for J; bases not matched to a gene: 6. The CDR3 totals 13 residues. Germline V lookup: CDR1 SGHTA, CDR2 FQGTGA. Written as DNA, the CDR3 is TGTGCCAGCAGCACTACAGGGGGTAGTGGCTACACCTTC. The encoded protein is CASSTTGGSGYTF.

V is TRBV29-1 and J is TRBJ1-2; D is perhaps TRBD1 (6 bases). V lost 2 bases to trimming and J lost 7 bases, with 14 bases between them. This CDR3 contains 13 residues. Germline V gene data show CDR1 as SQVTM and CDR2 as ANQGSEA. The CDR3 here is CSVEISGEGGYTF. Written as DNA, the CDR3 is TGCAGCGTTGAAATCTCAGGGGAAGGTGGCTACACCTTC.

The chain joins TRBV5-3 to TRBJ1-5; TRBD1 matches at 7 bases. TRBV5-3 is an ORF for which the function is uncertain. The CDR3 is 18 residues long. Trimming at V came to 1 base and at J to 2 bases, leaving 12 bases not matched to a gene. The CDR3 region has the DNA TGTGCCAGAAGCTTGACAGGGGACGGGGTGAGATGCAATCAGCCCCAGCATTTT. Amino acid sequence: CARSLTGDGVRCNQPQHF.

This sequence joins TRBV6-4 and TRBJ2-2; D uncertain. Germline CDR1 reads MRHNA; CDR2 reads SNTAGT. Between the trimmed V and J ends, which lost 3 bases and 0 bases, there was a span of 8 bases. The CDR3 is made up of 15 amino acids. CDR3 loop: CASSEGSPNTGELFF. In DNA form, the CDR3 reads TGTGCCAGCAGTGAGGGTAGCCCGAACACCGGGGAGCTGTTTTTT.

The chain is built from TRBV18 and TRBJ2-7; 13 bases map to TRBD2. In germline, CDR1 is KGHSH, CDR2 LQKENI. V shed 5 bases, J shed 3 bases, and the junction held 4 bases outside the gene matches. There are 15 residues in the CDR3. Here the CDR3 DNA reads TGTGCCAGCTCAGAGGGACTAGCGGGGCTCTACGAGCAGTACTTC. This encodes CASSEGLAGLYEQYF.

The chain uses TRBV9 and TRBJ2-7, with 7 bases lining up with TRBD2. The germline CDR1 and CDR2 sequences are SGDLS and YYNGEE. With V trimmed by 1 base and J by 6 bases, 4 bases remained unmatched. The CDR3 has 13 residues. The CDR3 loop is CASSVQTSSEQYF. The CDR3, as DNA: TGTGCCAGCAGCGTACAGACTAGCTCCGAGCAGTACTTC.

The chain is built from TRBV5-1 and TRBJ2-2, with 9 bases fitting TRBD1. From germline, CDR1 is SGHRS and CDR2 YFSETQ. This CDR3 region has 16 residues. V lost 6 bases to trimming and J lost 2 bases; unmatched junction nucleotides: 8. The CDR3 region has the DNA TGCGCCAGCAAACCTCCGGGACAGGGAAACACCGGGGAGCTGTTTTTT. This codes for CASKPPGQGNTGELFF. The full variable domain, in which reference TRBV5-1 and TRBJ2-2 provide the parts outside the CDR3, is KAGVTQTPRYLIKTRGQQVTLSCSPISGHRSVSWYQQTPGQGLQFLFEYFSETQRNKGNFPGRFSGRQFSNSRSEMNVSTLELGDSALYLCASKPPGQGNTGELFFGEGSRLTVL.

This chain links TRBV29-1 with TRBJ2-1; 7 nucleotides match TRBD1. V was clipped by 7 bases and J by 6 bases; unmatched bases: 6. The CDR3 consists of 12 residues. Germline V CDR1 and CDR2: SQVTM, ANQGSEA. CDR3 in DNA: TGCAGCGCCCGGACAGGCTCCAATGAGCAGTTCTTC. This sequence encodes CSARTGSNEQFF.

This chain joins TRBV5-1 and TRBJ2-3, with 9 nucleotides matching TRBD2. Germline values: CDR1 SGHRS, CDR2 YFSETQ. Trimming removed 0 bases from V and 6 bases from J; junction bases left unmatched: 8. There are 16 residues in the CDR3. CDR3 coding DNA: TGCGCCAGCAGCTTGGGGGTAGCGGGAGAATCGGATACGCAGTATTTT. Translating it yields CASSLGVAGESDTQYF.